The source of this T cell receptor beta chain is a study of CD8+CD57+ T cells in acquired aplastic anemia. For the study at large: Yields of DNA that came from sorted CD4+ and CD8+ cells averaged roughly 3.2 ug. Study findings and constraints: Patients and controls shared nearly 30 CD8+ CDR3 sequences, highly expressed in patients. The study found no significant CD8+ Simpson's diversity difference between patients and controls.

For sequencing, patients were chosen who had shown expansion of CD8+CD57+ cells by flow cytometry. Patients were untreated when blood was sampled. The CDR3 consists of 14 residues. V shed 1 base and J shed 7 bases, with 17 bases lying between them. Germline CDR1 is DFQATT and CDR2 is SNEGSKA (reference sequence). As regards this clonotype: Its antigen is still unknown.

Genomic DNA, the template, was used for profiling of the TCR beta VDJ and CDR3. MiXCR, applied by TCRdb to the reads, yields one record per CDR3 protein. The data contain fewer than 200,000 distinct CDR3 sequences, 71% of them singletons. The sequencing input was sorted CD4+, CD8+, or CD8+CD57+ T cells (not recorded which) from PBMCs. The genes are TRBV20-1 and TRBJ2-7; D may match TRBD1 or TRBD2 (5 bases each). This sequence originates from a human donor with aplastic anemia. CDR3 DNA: TGCAGTGCTAGAGGTCTTGAGGGGCTTGGGGAGCAGTACTTC. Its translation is CSARGLEGLGEQYF.